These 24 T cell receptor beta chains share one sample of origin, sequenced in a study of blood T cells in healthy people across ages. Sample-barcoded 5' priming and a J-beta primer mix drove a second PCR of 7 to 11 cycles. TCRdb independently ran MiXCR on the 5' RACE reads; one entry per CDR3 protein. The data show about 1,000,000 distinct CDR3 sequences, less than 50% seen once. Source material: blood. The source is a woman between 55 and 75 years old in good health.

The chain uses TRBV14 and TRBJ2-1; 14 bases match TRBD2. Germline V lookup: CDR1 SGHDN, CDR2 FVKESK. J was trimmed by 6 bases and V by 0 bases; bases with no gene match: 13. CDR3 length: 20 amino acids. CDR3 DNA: TGTGCCAGCAGCCAAGATTACGCCGGGACTAGCGGGAGCCCCTGCAATGAGCAGTTCTTC. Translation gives CASSQDYAGTSGSPCNEQFF.

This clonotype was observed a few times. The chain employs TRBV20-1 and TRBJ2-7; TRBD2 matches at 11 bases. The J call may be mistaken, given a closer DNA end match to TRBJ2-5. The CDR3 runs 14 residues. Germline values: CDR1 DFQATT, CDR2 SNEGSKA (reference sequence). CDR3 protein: CSARPGLAGETQYF. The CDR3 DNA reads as TGCAGTGCTAGACCAGGACTAGCGGGAGAGACCCAGTACTTC.

DNA of the CDR3: TGTGCCAGCCCGGCGAGCAGGGGGAGAAGGGACGAGCAGTACTTC. Translated: CASPASRGRRDEQYF. The genes are TRBV28 and TRBJ2-5; TRBD1 aligns across 7 bases. The J call may be faulty, since TRBJ2-7 better matches the DNA end. The CDR3 has 15 residues. Looked up from germline, CDR1 is MDHEN and CDR2 is SYDVKM.

CDR3 DNA: TGTGCCAGCAGCCCCGGGACTTACTCCTACAATGAGCAGTTCTTC. This gives the protein CASSPGTYSYNEQFF. The chain joins TRBV7-2 to TRBJ2-1; a weak D match, TRBD2 (6 bases). Germline-derived CDR1 and CDR2 are SGHTA and FQGNSA. CDR3 length equals 15 residues. Trimming pared 5 bases from V and 0 bases from J, leaving 11 bases between.

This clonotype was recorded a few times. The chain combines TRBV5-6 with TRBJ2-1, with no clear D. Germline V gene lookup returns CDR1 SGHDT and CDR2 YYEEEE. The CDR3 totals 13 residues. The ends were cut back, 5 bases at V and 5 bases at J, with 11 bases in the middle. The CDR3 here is CASRGTANNEQFF. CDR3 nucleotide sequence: TGTGCCAGCAGAGGTACCGCGAACAATGAGCAGTTCTTC.

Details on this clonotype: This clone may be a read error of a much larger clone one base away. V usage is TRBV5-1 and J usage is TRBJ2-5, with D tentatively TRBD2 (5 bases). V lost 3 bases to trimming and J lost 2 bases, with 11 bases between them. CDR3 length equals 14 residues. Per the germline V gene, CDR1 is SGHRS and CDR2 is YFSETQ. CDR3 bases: TGCGCCAGCAGCTCGGGAATGCCGCAAGAGACCCAGTACTTC. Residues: CASSSGMPQETQYF.

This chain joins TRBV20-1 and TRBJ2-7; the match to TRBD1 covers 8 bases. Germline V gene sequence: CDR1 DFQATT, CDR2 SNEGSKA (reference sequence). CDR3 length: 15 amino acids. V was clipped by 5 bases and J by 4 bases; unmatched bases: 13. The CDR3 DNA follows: TGCAGTGCTGCCCCTGGTGTCAGGGGGCTGTACGAGCAGTACTTC. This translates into CSAAPGVRGLYEQYF.

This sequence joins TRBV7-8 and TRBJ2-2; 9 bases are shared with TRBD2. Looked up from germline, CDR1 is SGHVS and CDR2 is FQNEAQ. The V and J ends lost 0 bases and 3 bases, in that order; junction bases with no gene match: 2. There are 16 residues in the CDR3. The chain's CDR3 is CASSLASGRDTGELFF. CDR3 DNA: TGTGCCAGCAGCTTAGCTAGCGGGAGAGACACCGGGGAGCTGTTTTTT.

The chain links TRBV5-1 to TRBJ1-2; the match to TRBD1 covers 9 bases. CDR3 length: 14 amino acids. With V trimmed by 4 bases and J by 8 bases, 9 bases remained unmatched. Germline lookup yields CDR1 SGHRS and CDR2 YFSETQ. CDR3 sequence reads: CASSAVRTGVGYTF. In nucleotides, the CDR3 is TGCGCCAGCAGCGCCGTACGGACAGGGGTCGGCTACACCTTC.

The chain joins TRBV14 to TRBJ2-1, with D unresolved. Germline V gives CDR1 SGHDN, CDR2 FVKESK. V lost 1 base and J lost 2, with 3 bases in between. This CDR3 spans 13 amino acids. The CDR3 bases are TGTGCCAGCAGCCAAGTACCCTACAATGAGCAGTTCTTC. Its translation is CASSQVPYNEQFF.

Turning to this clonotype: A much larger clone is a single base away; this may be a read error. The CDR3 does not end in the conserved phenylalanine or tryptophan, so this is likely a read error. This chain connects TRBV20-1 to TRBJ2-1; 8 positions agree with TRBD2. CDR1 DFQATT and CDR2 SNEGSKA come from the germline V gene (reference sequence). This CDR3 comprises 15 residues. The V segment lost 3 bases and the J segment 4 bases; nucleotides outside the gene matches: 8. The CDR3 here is CSASGASGFYNEQFL. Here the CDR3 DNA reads TGCAGTGCTAGTGGGGCTAGCGGGTTTTACAATGAGCAGTTCTTA.

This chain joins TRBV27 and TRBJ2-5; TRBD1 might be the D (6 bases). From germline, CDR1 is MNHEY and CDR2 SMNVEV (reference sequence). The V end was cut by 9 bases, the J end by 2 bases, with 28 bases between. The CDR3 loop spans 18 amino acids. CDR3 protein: CASPLAGTLSPLQETQYF. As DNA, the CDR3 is TGTGCCAGTCCATTGGCCGGGACACTCTCCCCCTTACAAGAGACCCAGTACTTC.

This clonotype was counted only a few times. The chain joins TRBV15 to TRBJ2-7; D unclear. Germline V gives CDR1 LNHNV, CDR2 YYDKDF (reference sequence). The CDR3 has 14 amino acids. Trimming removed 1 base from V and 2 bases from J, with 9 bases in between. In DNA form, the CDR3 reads TGTGCCACCAGCAGAGCCTTCGTGGCCTACGAGCAGTACTTC. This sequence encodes CATSRAFVAYEQYF.

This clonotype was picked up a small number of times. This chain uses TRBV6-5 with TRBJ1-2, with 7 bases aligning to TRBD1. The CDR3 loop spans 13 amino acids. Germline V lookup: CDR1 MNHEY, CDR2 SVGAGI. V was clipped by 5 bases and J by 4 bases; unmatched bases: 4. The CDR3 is CASSQTGTYGYTF. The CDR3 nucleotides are TGTGCCAGCAGTCAGACAGGGACCTATGGCTACACCTTC.

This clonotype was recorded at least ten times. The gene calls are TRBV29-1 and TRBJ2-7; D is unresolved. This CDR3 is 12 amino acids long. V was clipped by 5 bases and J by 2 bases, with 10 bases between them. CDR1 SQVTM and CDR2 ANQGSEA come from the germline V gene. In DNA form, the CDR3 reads TGCAGCGTTTCGGTGGGTGCCTACGAGCAGTACTTC. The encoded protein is CSVSVGAYEQYF.

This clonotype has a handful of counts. For the CDR3, the DNA is TGTGCCAGCAGTCCAACGCGGTCGTCAGGGGGCAACTATGGCTACACCTTC. Translating it yields CASSPTRSSGGNYGYTF. The J gene is TRBJ1-2, the V gene TRBV12-3 or TRBV12-4; 8 bases align to TRBD1. The CDR3 consists of 17 residues. With 5 bases clipped from V and 2 bases from J, the junction kept 13 bases outside the gene matches.

CDR3 in DNA: TGTGCCAGCAGTTTTCAGGGGGAGAACACTGAAGCTTTCTTT. Its protein is CASSFQGENTEAFF. The chain joins TRBV27 to TRBJ1-1, with 7 bases that match TRBD1. This CDR3 region has 14 residues. J was trimmed by 1 base and V by 3 bases; bases with no gene match: 2. Germline V gene sequence: CDR1 MNHEY, CDR2 SMNVEV (reference sequence).

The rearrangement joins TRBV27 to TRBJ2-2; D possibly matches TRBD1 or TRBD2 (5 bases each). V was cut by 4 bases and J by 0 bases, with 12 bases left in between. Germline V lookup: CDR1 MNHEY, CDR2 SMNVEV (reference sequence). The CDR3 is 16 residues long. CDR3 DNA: TGTGCCAGCAGTTCCTGGGGGAATCCGAACACCGGGGAGCTGTTTTTT. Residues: CASSSWGNPNTGELFF.

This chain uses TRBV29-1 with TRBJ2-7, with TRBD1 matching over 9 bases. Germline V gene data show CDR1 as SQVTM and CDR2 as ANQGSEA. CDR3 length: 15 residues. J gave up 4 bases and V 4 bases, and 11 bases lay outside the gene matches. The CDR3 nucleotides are TGCAGCGTTGGAGTCGGGACAGGGCACCTTTACGAGCAGTACTTC. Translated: CSVGVGTGHLYEQYF.

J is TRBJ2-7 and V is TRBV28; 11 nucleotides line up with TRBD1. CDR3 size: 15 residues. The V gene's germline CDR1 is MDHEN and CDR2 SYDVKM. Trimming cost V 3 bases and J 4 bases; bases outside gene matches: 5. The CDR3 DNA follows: TGTGCCAGCAGTTTGACGGGACAGGGGGTATACGAGCAGTACTTC. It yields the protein CASSLTGQGVYEQYF.

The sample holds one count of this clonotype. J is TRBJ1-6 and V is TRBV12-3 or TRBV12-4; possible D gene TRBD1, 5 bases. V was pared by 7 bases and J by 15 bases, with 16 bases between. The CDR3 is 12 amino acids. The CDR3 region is CASTSVTGHLHF. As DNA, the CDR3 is TGTGCCAGCACCTCGGTTACAGGACACCTCCACTTT.

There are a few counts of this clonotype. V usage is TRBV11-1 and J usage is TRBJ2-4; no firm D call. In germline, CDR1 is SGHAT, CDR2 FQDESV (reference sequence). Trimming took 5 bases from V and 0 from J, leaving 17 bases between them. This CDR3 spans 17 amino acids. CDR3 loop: CASSQDGQSLAKNIQYF. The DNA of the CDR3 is TGTGCCAGCAGCCAAGATGGGCAAAGTTTAGCCAAAAACATTCAGTACTTC.

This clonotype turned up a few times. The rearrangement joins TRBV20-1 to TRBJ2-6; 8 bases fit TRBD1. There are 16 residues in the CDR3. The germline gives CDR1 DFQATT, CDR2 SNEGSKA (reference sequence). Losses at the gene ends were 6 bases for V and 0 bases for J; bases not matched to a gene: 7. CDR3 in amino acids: CSAPPGQVSGANVLTF. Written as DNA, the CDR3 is TGCAGTGCCCCTCCGGGACAGGTCTCTGGGGCCAACGTCCTGACTTTC.

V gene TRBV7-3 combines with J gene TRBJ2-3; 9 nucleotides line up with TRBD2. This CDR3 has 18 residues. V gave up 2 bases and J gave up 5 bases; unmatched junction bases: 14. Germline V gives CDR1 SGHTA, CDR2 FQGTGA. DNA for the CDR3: TGTGCCAGCAGCTTAGACCCTAGCGGGATGCCCACTAGAGATACGCAGTATTTT. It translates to CASSLDPSGMPTRDTQYF.